What follows are 27 T cell receptor beta chains derived from one specimen sequenced in a study of control samples from healthy donors and cancer patients. The protocol was immunoSEQ multiplex PCR, while the TCRdb copy is restricted to in-frame clones and leaves out a portion. The repertoire includes 120,000 or so clones, over 75% of them detected once, and around 9% sits in the top ten. What was sequenced was blood. Receptors originate from a man aged 35 to 55 in good health.

This clone came up once. The rearrangement uses TRBV7-2 and TRBJ1-3; D uncertain. The V gene's germline CDR1 is SGHTA and CDR2 FQGNSA. V was clipped by 4 bases and J by 7 bases, with 23 bases between them. The CDR3 is made up of 17 amino acids. The CDR3 bases are TGTGCCAGCAGCTCAGATTGGGGAGGGCCTGTTCGGAACACCATATATTTT. Its protein is CASSSDWGGPVRNTIYF.

The table lists this clone with a count of one. This chain links TRBV6-5 with TRBJ1-5; TRBD1 matches 7 bases. Per germline, CDR1 MNHEY and CDR2 SVGAGI. V was clipped by 6 bases and J by 3 bases; unmatched bases: 8. The CDR3 loop spans 15 amino acids. Here the CDR3 DNA reads TGTGCCAGCAGCCTTGACAGGGAGGCCAATCAGCCCCAGCATTTT. It specifies CASSLDREANQPQHF.

This sequence joins TRBV7-3 and TRBJ2-2, with TRBD1 identical over 7 bases. The V and J ends lost 1 base and 4 bases, in that order; junction bases with no gene match: 6. The CDR3 spans 16 residues. CDR1 SGHTA and CDR2 FQGTGA come from the germline V gene. CDR3: CASSLRAAGGTGELFF. CDR3 DNA: TGTGCCAGCAGCTTAAGGGCGGCAGGGGGCACCGGGGAGCTGTTTTTT.

This chain uses TRBV25-1 with TRBJ2-6; possible D gene TRBD2, 5 bases. CDR1 is MGHDK and CDR2 is SYGVNS in the germline V gene. The CDR3 loop spans 17 amino acids. Trimming removed 2 bases at V and 4 bases at J, with 15 bases between. CDR3 DNA: TGTGCCAGCAGTGAAGGCGTCCGGGGTAAAGGGGCCAACGTCCTGACTTTC. It codes for CASSEGVRGKGANVLTF.

Details on this clone: The sample has other DNA sequences that encode this CDR3 too. The V call is TRBV7-2, the J call TRBJ2-2; tentative D call: TRBD2 (5 bases). This CDR3 comprises 16 residues. Per germline, CDR1 SGHTA and CDR2 FQGNSA. Trimming shortened V by 5 bases and J by 6 bases, and 19 bases separated the two germline ends. CDR3 coding DNA: TGTGCCAGCAGCCCTCCTGCGAAGGCCGGGGCCGGGGAGCTGTTTTTT. Its translation: CASSPPAKAGAGELFF.

This clone was recorded only once. The J gene is TRBJ2-7, the V gene TRBV11-2, with D perhaps TRBD2 (5 bases). Germline CDR1 is SGHAT and CDR2 is FQNNGV. The CDR3 has 15 residues. The V gene lost 0 bases and the J gene lost 0 bases, with 9 bases spanning the gap. CDR3 residues: CASSLEVGSSYEQYF. Written as DNA, the CDR3 is TGTGCCAGCAGCTTAGAAGTAGGGAGCTCCTACGAGCAGTACTTC.

The chain has TRBV6-5 and TRBJ2-1; no definite D call. V lost 2 bases and J lost 10, with 6 bases in between. This CDR3 is 11 amino acids long. The germline CDR1 and CDR2 sequences are MNHEY and SVGAGI. The CDR3, as DNA: TGTGCCAGCAGTTACCGGGCGGAGCAGTTCTTC. Amino acid sequence: CASSYRAEQFF.

This clone has more than one count but fewer than ten. J is TRBJ2-3 and V is TRBV19; 10 nucleotides align to TRBD1. J lost 4 bases, V lost 10 bases, and 11 bases had no gene match. From germline, CDR1 is LNHDA and CDR2 SQIVND (reference sequence). The CDR3 runs 15 residues. The chain's CDR3 is CATGGGQGGADTQYF. The DNA of the CDR3 is TGTGCCACCGGCGGAGGACAGGGGGGCGCAGATACGCAGTATTTT.

The rearrangement uses TRBV27 and TRBJ1-5; 8 positions match TRBD1. Germline lookup yields CDR1 MNHEY and CDR2 SMNVEV (reference sequence). With 3 bases clipped from V and 3 bases from J, the junction kept 4 bases outside the gene matches. The CDR3 spans 15 residues. DNA of the CDR3: TGTGCCAGCAGTTTCCAGGGGGCATACAATCAGCCCCAGCATTTT. It specifies CASSFQGAYNQPQHF.

This clone was observed a handful of times. The sample has other DNA sequences that encode this CDR3 too. The chain recombines TRBV19 with TRBJ2-1; D gene uncertain. The CDR3 is 15 amino acids. Trimming stripped 3 bases from V and 4 bases from J, with 13 bases between. Germline V lookup: CDR1 LNHDA, CDR2 SQIVND (reference sequence). In DNA, the CDR3 is TGTGCCAGTAGTATCGCCCGGTCCTCGTACAATGAGCAGTTCTTC. The encoded protein is CASSIARSSYNEQFF.

The chain carries TRBV27 and TRBJ1-2; 8 bases map to TRBD1. The junction had 9 bases not matched to a gene; V was cut back by 3 bases and J by 3 bases. The CDR3 runs 16 residues. CDR1 MNHEY and CDR2 SMNVEV come from the germline V gene (reference sequence). CDR3 DNA: TGTGCCAGCAGTTTGTTACCGGGACAGGAGTACTATGGCTACACCTTC. Translation gives CASSLLPGQEYYGYTF.

The chain has TRBV24-1 and TRBJ2-3; TRBD2 aligns across 7 bases. Germline V gene sequence: CDR1 KGHDR, CDR2 SFDVKD. This CDR3 is 16 amino acids long. The junction had 8 bases not matched to a gene; V was cut back by 4 bases and J by 2 bases. The CDR3 DNA reads TGTGCCACCAGTGAAAGTGTGCGACTAGCCACAGATACGCAGTATTTT. Translated: CATSESVRLATDTQYF.

The chain combines TRBV5-6 with TRBJ1-1; D not certain. CDR1 and CDR2 (germline): SGHDT, YYEEEE. With 4 bases removed from V and 6 bases from J, the gap between germline ends came to 13 bases. CDR3 size: 13 residues. The CDR3 DNA reads as TGTGCCAGCAGCCCGGGAGCAGGAGCTGAAGCTTTCTTT. Translated: CASSPGAGAEAFF.

V and J are TRBV18 and TRBJ2-7; D is possibly TRBD1 (6 bases). Germline V gene sequence: CDR1 KGHSH, CDR2 LQKENI. V was trimmed by 3 bases and J by 1 base, leaving 10 bases between them. This CDR3 contains 14 residues. For the CDR3, the DNA is TGTGCCAGCTCACCTGACAGGAGTTCCTACGAGCAGTACTTC. Protein product: CASSPDRSSYEQYF.

This rearrangement joins TRBV12-5 to TRBJ1-1; D unresolved. The CDR3 loop spans 12 amino acids. Germline CDR1 LGHNT, CDR2 FRNRAP. V was cut by 8 bases and J by 6 bases, with 13 bases left in between. The chain's CDR3 is CASLKFGSEAFF. DNA for the CDR3: TGTGCTAGTCTCAAATTCGGTTCTGAAGCTTTCTTT.

The CDR3 here is CAWGPGLRTGELFF. The CDR3 DNA reads TGTGCCTGGGGGCCGGGACTACGAACCGGGGAGCTGTTTTTT. This chain joins TRBV30 and TRBJ2-2, with TRBD2 matching 7 bases. V shed 5 bases, J shed 5 bases, and the junction held 8 bases outside the gene matches. This CDR3 is built from 14 residues. The germline gives CDR1 GTSNPN, CDR2 SVGIG (reference sequence).

The chain has TRBV11-3 and TRBJ1-1; 8 bases agree with TRBD1. The CDR3 loop spans 12 amino acids. V shed 5 bases and J 8 bases; nucleotides not matched to a gene: 4. Germline V gene sequence: CDR1 SGHNT, CDR2 YENEEA. In DNA form, the CDR3 reads TGTGCCAGCAGCAGCCGGGACAGGGAAGCTTTCTTT. Translating it yields CASSSRDREAFF.

The chain recombines TRBV5-3 with TRBJ1-5; no reliable D call. TRBV5-3 is treated as an ORF (open reading frame) with a function not yet certain. The CDR3 covers 14 residues. The V and J ends lost 0 bases and 6 bases respectively, with 10 bases between them. CDR3 DNA: TGTGCCAGAAGCTTGGAAGCCGCCATTCAGCCCCAGCATTTT. Its protein product is CARSLEAAIQPQHF.

This chain links TRBV10-3 with TRBJ1-1; D may be TRBD1 (5 bases). There are 13 residues in the CDR3. CDR1 and CDR2 (germline): ENHRY, SYGVKD. V lost 11 bases, J lost 2 bases, and 15 bases lay in between. Here the CDR3 reads CALTSGPNTEAFF. In DNA form, the CDR3 reads TGTGCCCTAACCTCAGGGCCAAACACTGAAGCTTTCTTT.

The genes are TRBV23-1 and TRBJ1-2, with a tentative D call TRBD1 (5 bases). TRBV23-1 belongs to the ORF category, with a function that is uncertain. The CDR3 loop spans 19 amino acids. V lost 1 base, J lost 0 bases, and 21 bases lay in between. The chain's CDR3 is CASSQLERGIARANYGYTF. CDR3 sequence (DNA): TGCGCCAGCAGTCAATTGGAGCGGGGGATAGCGAGAGCTAACTATGGCTACACCTTC.

The chain recombines TRBV6-5 with TRBJ2-7, with D tentatively TRBD1 (6 bases). V was trimmed by 5 bases and J by 2 bases, leaving 13 bases between them. Germline CDR1 MNHEY, CDR2 SVGAGI. This CDR3 comprises 14 residues. The CDR3 spells CASSLQGGTYEQYF. The DNA of the CDR3 is TGTGCCAGCAGTCTACAGGGTGGAACCTACGAGCAGTACTTC.

The gene calls are TRBV30 and TRBJ1-1; D is uncertain. CDR1 is GTSNPN, CDR2 SVGIG, per germline (reference sequence). V was pared by 7 bases and J by 5 bases, with 17 bases between. This CDR3 is built from 13 residues. The CDR3 spells CASKPGKLTEAFF. The CDR3, as DNA: TGTGCCTCTAAGCCGGGGAAACTGACTGAAGCTTTCTTT.

J is TRBJ1-5 and V is TRBV21-1. TRBV21-1 is termed a pseudogene. This CDR3 region has 16 residues. The DNA of the CDR3 is TGTGCCAGCAGCAAAGTGGGGAGGGGGCCAAGTCAGCCCCAGCATTTT. Amino acids: CASSKVGRGPSQPQHF.

The CDR3 DNA is TGTGCCAGCAGCTTGGCGACAGTTCAAGAGACCCAGTACTTC. Translating it yields CASSLATVQETQYF. The chain employs TRBV7-7 and TRBJ2-5; D may be TRBD1 (5 bases). Germline V gene sequence: CDR1 SSHAT, CDR2 FNYEAQ (reference sequence). V shed 3 bases and J shed 2 bases, with 10 bases lying between them. The CDR3 consists of 14 residues.

This clone was recorded only once. V usage is TRBV7-6 and J usage is TRBJ1-1; weak D call: TRBD1 (6 bases). This CDR3 has 12 residues. Looked up from germline, CDR1 is SGHVS and CDR2 is FNYEAQ. With 6 bases removed from V and 6 bases from J, the gap between germline ends came to 11 bases. The DNA of the CDR3 is TGTGCCAGCAGTCCAGGGGAACCTGAAGCTTTCTTT. Amino acids: CASSPGEPEAFF.

The chain has TRBV7-2 and TRBJ1-5; D uncertain. The V gene lost 2 bases and the J gene lost 1 base, with 9 bases spanning the gap. The germline V gene has CDR1 SGHTA and CDR2 FQGNSA. The CDR3 is 15 residues long. The CDR3 protein is CASSLSVLSNQPQHF. The CDR3 bases are TGTGCCAGCAGCTTAAGTGTCTTGAGCAATCAGCCCCAGCATTTT.

This clone was seen more than once but under ten times. This chain links TRBV6-5 with TRBJ1-6; D might be TRBD1 (5 bases). Germline assignment: CDR1 MNHEY and CDR2 SVGAGI. This CDR3 comprises 15 residues. The V end was cut by 7 bases, the J end by 0 bases, with 10 bases between. The CDR3 nucleotides read TGTGCCAGCAACCGGGGCGCCTCCTATAATTCACCCCTCCACTTT. Its protein is CASNRGASYNSPLHF.